This T cell receptor beta chain originates from a study of T cell changes during pregnancy in multiple sclerosis. Germline V gives CDR1 MNHNS, CDR2 SASEGT. This CDR3 comprises 14 residues. Trimming took off 4 bases at V and 1 base at J, with 9 bases between the two ends. Repertoires were generated with immunoSEQ multiplex PCR, while TCRdb's copy carries only in-frame clones and drops some. This table has roughly 64,000 clones, 90% appearing once. The sample was peripheral blood, taken in the third trimester of pregnancy. This clonotype originated in a female donor in good health, enrolled as a control in a pregnancy study. The chain employs TRBV6-1 and TRBJ2-3; no definite D call. The CDR3 protein is CASSVQAGTDTQYF. In DNA, the CDR3 is TGTGCCAGCAGTGTCCAGGCCGGCACAGATACGCAGTATTTT.